The 13 T cell receptor beta chains below were found in one sample sequenced in a study of regulatory T cells in long-lasting Graves disease. Arm-PCR of CDR3 regions and iRepertoire HTBI primers were the basis on which TCR beta libraries were built. TCRdb recomputed calls from the multiplex PCR reads with MiXCR, one row per CDR3 protein. The data contain 530,000 or so distinct CDR3 sequences, roughly 14% of them singletons. Stated time point: newly diagnosed GD, antithyroid drugs for less than 3 months. Researchers made the TCR library from RNA that was extracted from PBMCs. These data were also filed under a second study, of T cells in Graves' hyperthyroidism and ophthalmopathy.

Sequencing was performed on peripheral blood mononuclear cells (PBMCs), taken at new diagnosis, from a patient treated with antithyroid drugs. The source of these receptors is a man aged 30 to 39 with Graves disease.

The rearrangement links TRBV29-1 to TRBJ2-7, with unresolved D. Trimming stripped 1 base from V and 4 bases from J, with 11 bases between. The CDR3 consists of 13 residues. Germline CDR1 is SQVTM and CDR2 is ANQGSEA. CDR3: CSVEAGTRYEQYF. CDR3 sequence (DNA): TGCAGCGTTGAAGCGGGCACCCGATACGAGCAGTACTTC.

The J gene is TRBJ2-5, the V gene TRBV6-2 or TRBV6-3; unclear D gene. From germline, CDR1 is MNHEY and CDR2 SVGEGT. The CDR3 runs to 11 residues. Trimming cost V 2 bases and J 11 bases, with 9 bases left between them. The CDR3 sequence is CASSYAKLQYF. The CDR3 DNA reads as TGTGCCAGCAGTTACGCTAAACTTCAGTACTTC.

There are a few counts of this clonotype. This chain connects TRBV20-1 to TRBJ1-2, with D uncertain. Trimming left V 6 bases short and J 3 bases short, with 11 bases between. This CDR3 region has 12 residues. Germline V gene lookup returns CDR1 DFQATT and CDR2 SNEGSKA (reference sequence). This CDR3 reads CSAAERDYGYTF. CDR3 DNA: TGCAGTGCGGCCGAGCGGGACTATGGCTACACCTTC.

In this sample, this clonotype turned up a few times. The V gene is TRBV4-2, the J gene TRBJ2-1, with 14 bases that match TRBD2. From germline, CDR1 is LGHNA and CDR2 YNFKEQ. With 5 bases clipped from V and 8 bases from J, the junction kept 5 bases outside the gene matches. The CDR3 contains 15 residues. CDR3: CASSSRTSGRYEQFF. CDR3 DNA: TGTGCCAGCAGCTCTCGGACTAGCGGGAGGTATGAGCAGTTCTTC.

This clonotype was recorded at least ten times. The chain couples TRBV11-3 to TRBJ2-7; 7 nucleotides agree with TRBD2. The CDR3 totals 14 residues. The germline V gene encodes CDR1 SGHNT and CDR2 YENEEA. Trimming at V came to 5 bases and at J to 6 bases, leaving 10 bases not matched to a gene. CDR3 in DNA: TGTGCCAGCAGCCCAGCGGGGTCTTCGGGCGAGCAGTACTTC. It specifies CASSPAGSSGEQYF.

This clonotype was counted only a few times. The chain joins TRBV29-1 to TRBJ1-2, with D possibly being TRBD1 (5 bases). The V gene lost 4 bases and the J gene lost 4 bases, with 19 bases spanning the gap. Looked up from germline, CDR1 is SQVTM and CDR2 is ANQGSEA. The CDR3 contains 15 residues. The CDR3: CSVAGRLTRGYGYTF. The CDR3 DNA follows: TGCAGCGTTGCGGGACGGCTCACCCGGGGCTATGGCTACACCTTC. Full variable domain (missing parts from reference TRBV29-1 and TRBJ1-2): SAVISQKPSRDICQRGTSLTIQCQVDSQVTMMFWYRQQPGQSLTLIATANQGSEATYESGFVIDKFPISRPNLTFSTLTVSNMSPEDSSIYLCSVAGRLTRGYGYTFGSGTRLTVV.

This chain links TRBV5-1 with TRBJ2-5; D gene ambiguous. With 6 bases removed from V and 2 bases from J, the gap between germline ends came to 14 bases. The germline V gene encodes CDR1 SGHRS and CDR2 YFSETQ. The CDR3 is 14 amino acids. In DNA, the CDR3 is TGCGCCAGCACGACTGGCGGTCCTCAAGAGACCCAGTACTTC. This gives the protein CASTTGGPQETQYF.

CDR3 protein: CSASNGGGLAGVEQYF. The CDR3 DNA sequence: TGCAGTGCTAGTAATGGGGGTGGACTAGCGGGAGTCGAGCAGTACTTC. V gene TRBV20-1 combines with J gene TRBJ2-7, with 13 positions matching TRBD2. Germline trimming cut 3 bases from V and 6 bases from J; bases unmatched to any gene: 11. Germline V lookup: CDR1 DFQATT, CDR2 SNEGSKA (reference sequence). The CDR3 runs to 16 residues.

In this sample, this clonotype turned up a few times. The chain has TRBV5-1 and TRBJ2-7; TRBD1 agrees at 7 bases. Germline V gene sequence: CDR1 SGHRS, CDR2 YFSETQ. V lost 4 bases and J lost 9; bases outside the gene matches: 7. The CDR3 has 12 residues. The CDR3 coding sequence is TGCGCCAGCAGCATCGACAGGGATGGGCAGTACTTC. Protein: CASSIDRDGQYF.

The sample holds many counts of this clonotype. The rearrangement links TRBV27 to TRBJ1-5; maybe TRBD1 (5 bases). The germline gives CDR1 MNHEY, CDR2 SMNVEV (reference sequence). This CDR3 has 15 amino acids. With 5 bases removed from V and 5 bases from J, the gap between germline ends came to 16 bases. DNA of the CDR3: TGTGCCAGCAGTCCGCCGGGCGGGGCTCATCAGCCCCAGCATTTT. It specifies CASSPPGGAHQPQHF.

The table lists this clonotype with a few counts. The chain has TRBV24-1 and TRBJ2-1, with 14 bases matching TRBD2. The germline CDR1 and CDR2 sequences are KGHDR and SFDVKD. The J segment lost 2 bases and the V segment lost 5 bases, leaving 1 base of the junction unmatched. The CDR3 totals 16 residues. The CDR3 sequence: CATSGTSGRPYNEQFF. CDR3 bases: TGTGCCACCAGTGGGACTAGCGGGAGGCCCTACAATGAGCAGTTCTTC.

Many counts were recorded for this clonotype. This CDR3 reads CSASGTGKADEQYF. The CDR3 DNA reads as TGCAGTGCTAGCGGGACAGGGAAGGCCGACGAGCAGTACTTC. The chain joins TRBV20-1 to TRBJ2-7; 9 bases are a match to TRBD1. Looked up from germline, CDR1 is DFQATT and CDR2 is SNEGSKA (reference sequence). After removal of 3 bases from V and 5 bases from J, the junction contained 8 bases not matched to a gene. The CDR3 runs to 14 residues.

This clonotype was detected ten times or more. This chain links TRBV12-3 or TRBV12-4 with TRBJ2-7, with 7 bases matching TRBD1. The CDR3 runs 15 residues. V dropped 5 bases and J dropped 0; count of bases not matched to a gene: 7. The CDR3 reads CASSPPGQLSYEQYF. Here the CDR3 DNA reads TGTGCCAGCAGTCCTCCGGGACAGCTCTCCTACGAGCAGTACTTC.